The clone carrying this T cell receptor (beta chain) appeared a few times. The CDR3 has 15 residues. Per the germline V gene, CDR1 is MRHNA and CDR2 is SNTAGT. V was pared by 2 bases and J by 2 bases, with 9 bases between. These data come from a study of graft-versus-host responses after intestinal transplantation. Profiled with immunoSEQ multiplex PCR; TCRdb holds only in-frame clones, not every one. The sample lists approximately 89,000 clones; about 93% were seen once. This material consisted of PBMCs, taken approximately 420 days after intestinal transplant. This TCR came from a human patient who received an intestinal transplant, so some T cells may come from the graft donor. The V call is TRBV6-4, the J call TRBJ2-2; D may match TRBD1 or TRBD2 (6 bases each). The CDR3 DNA reads TGTGCCAGCAGTGACGTCGGGGGCAACACCGGGGAGCTGTTTTTT. Translation gives CASSDVGGNTGELFF.